There are a few counts of the clone carrying this T cell receptor beta chain. Its cognate antigen is unknown. MiXCR was run by TCRdb on the reads, yielding one entry per CDR3 protein. The sample shows some 480,000 distinct CDR3 sequences, about 33% of them seen only once. This entry belongs to a study of T cell repertoires in cytomegalovirus infection. Study summary: The authors relied on CMV epitopes, both recently identified HLA-C-restricted and well-studied HLA-B-restricted. A matching HLA type, together with CMV infection, was signaled by public TCR beta signatures.

Trimming cost V 1 base and J 3 bases, with 12 bases left between them. The CDR3 length is 15 residues. The germline CDR1 and CDR2 sequences are SGHNT and YENEEA. The chain has TRBV11-3 and TRBJ1-1; D remains ambiguous. The clonotype comes from a human donor in good health (CMV status not recorded). Some clones in this sample may be carry-over from other donors' samples. The sample was cultured PBMCs, taken from culture after CMV antigen stimulation. CDR3: CASSLGGHLHTEAFF. The CDR3 DNA follows: TGTGCCAGCAGCTTAGGTGGGCATCTGCACACTGAAGCTTTCTTT.